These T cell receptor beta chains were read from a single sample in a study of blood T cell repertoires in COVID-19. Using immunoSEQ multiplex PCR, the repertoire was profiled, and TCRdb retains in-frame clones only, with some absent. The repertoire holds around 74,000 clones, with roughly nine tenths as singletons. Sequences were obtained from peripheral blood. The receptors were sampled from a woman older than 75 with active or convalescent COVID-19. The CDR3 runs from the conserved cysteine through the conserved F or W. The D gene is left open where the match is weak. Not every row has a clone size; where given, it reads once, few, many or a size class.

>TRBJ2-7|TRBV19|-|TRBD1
TGTGCCAGTAGTCAAACAGGGGGGTTCGACGAGCAGTACTTC
CASSQTGGFDEQYF
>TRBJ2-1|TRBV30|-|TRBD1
TGTGCCTGGAAGAGGACAGGGGTCTACAATGAGCAGTTCTTC
CAWKRTGVYNEQFF
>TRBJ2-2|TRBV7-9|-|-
TGTGCCAGCAGGGCCCCGGGACTCCACACCGGGGAGCTGTTTTTT
CASRAPGLHTGELFF
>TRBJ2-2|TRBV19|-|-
TGTGCCAGTAGTCCCCAAAGCGTGAACACCGGGGAGCTGTTTTTT
CASSPQSVNTGELFF
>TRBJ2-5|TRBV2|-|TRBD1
TGTGCCAGCAGGGGGGACAGTTTGGAGACCCAGTACTTC
CASRGDSLETQYF
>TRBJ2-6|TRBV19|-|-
TGTGCCAGTACAGGGTTCGGGGCCAACGTCCTGACTTTC
CASTGFGANVLTF
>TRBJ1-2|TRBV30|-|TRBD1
TGTGCCTGGGGGGCCGGGACAGGGGCCGGGGGCTACACCTTC
CAWGAGTGAGGYTF
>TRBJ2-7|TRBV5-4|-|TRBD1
TGTGCCAGCAGCCCCGGGGGACAGGGGTACGAGCAGTACTTC
CASSPGGQGYEQYF
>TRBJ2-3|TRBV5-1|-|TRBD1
TGCGCCAGCAGAGCCGACAGGGGGTTCACAGATACGCAGTATTTT
CASRADRGFTDTQYF
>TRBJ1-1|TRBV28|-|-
TGTGCCAGCAGTTTGAGCTACACTGAAGCTTTCTTT
CASSLSYTEAFF
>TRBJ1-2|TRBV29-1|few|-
TGCAGCGTTGTCAAGATGGGGACAACATTGAACTATGGCTACACCTTC
CSVVKMGTTLNYGYTF
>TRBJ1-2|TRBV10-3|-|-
TGTGCCATCAGTGACCGCGACAGCGCTAACTATGGCTACACCTTC
CAISDRDSANYGYTF
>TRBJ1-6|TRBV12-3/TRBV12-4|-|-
TGTGCCAGCACCCCCGGGTCCTATTCACCCCTCCACTTT
CASTPGSYSPLHF
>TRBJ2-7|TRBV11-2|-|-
TGTGCCAGCAAGGGATATCGGGATTCGAGCTCCTACGAGCAGTACTTC
CASKGYRDSSSYEQYF
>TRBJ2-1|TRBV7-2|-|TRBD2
TGTGCCAGCAGCTCATGGACTAGCAGGAATGAGCAGTTCTTC
CASSSWTSRNEQFF
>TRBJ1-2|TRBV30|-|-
TGTGCATCCGGGAACTATGGCTACACCTTC
CASGNYGYTF
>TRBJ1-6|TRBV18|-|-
TGTGCCAGCTCGCCTTCGTGGAGGGAGAATTCACCCCTCCACTTT
CASSPSWRENSPLHF
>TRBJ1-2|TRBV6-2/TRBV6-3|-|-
TGTGCCAGCAGCCACAGAGTTCACGATGGCTACACCTTC
CASSHRVHDGYTF
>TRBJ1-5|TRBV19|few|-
TGTGCCAGTAGTTCCCAGGGATCACTAAATAGCAATCAGCCCCAGCATTTT
CASSSQGSLNSNQPQHF
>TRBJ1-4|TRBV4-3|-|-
TGCGCCAGCAGCCAAGGCCTGGGGTGGAGTATACAGGGAGAAGAAAAACTGTTTTTT
CASSQGLGWSIQGEEKLFF
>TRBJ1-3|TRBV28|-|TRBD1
TGTGCCAGCAGTCCGGACAGGGTCCCTGGAAACACCATATATTTT
CASSPDRVPGNTIYF
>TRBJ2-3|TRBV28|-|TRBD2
TGTGCCAGCAGTTTAGCTAGCGGGGGAAGCACAGATACGCAGTATTTT
CASSLASGGSTDTQYF
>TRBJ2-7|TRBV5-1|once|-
TGCGCCAGCAGCTTGGACAGACCAGGGAACGAGCAGTACTTC
CASSLDRPGNEQYF
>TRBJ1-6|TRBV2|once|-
TGTGCCAGCAGTGAGAGAGGCAGGGGCTATAATTCACCCCTCCACTTT
CASSERGRGYNSPLHF
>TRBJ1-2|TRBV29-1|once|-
TGCAGCGTTGCACGACAGGAGAGGGACTATGGCTACACCTTC
CSVARQERDYGYTF
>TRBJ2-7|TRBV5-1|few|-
TGCGCCAGCAGCCCCACAGGGTCCCGCTACGAGCAGTACTTC
CASSPTGSRYEQYF
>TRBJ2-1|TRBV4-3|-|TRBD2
TGCGCCAGCAGCCAAGAGTGGCCTAGCGGGGGCGGAGAGCAGTTCTTC
CASSQEWPSGGGEQFF
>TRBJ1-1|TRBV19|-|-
TGTGCCAGTAGTATCGTGGGGCCAGGGGCTTCCACTGAAGCTTTCTTT
CASSIVGPGASTEAFF
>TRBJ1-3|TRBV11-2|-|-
TGTGCCAGCAGGGAGGGCAGCTCTGGAAACACCATATATTTT
CASREGSSGNTIYF
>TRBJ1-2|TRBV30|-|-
TGTGCCTGGAGTGTGAAGGGGACTCCTAACTATGGCTACACCTTC
CAWSVKGTPNYGYTF
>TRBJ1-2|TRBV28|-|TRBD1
TGTGCCAGCAGGGCCGGGACAGGGAATGGCTACACCTTC
CASRAGTGNGYTF
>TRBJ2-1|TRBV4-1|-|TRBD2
TGCGCCAGCAGCCCCGCGGGGGGACCCTACAATGAGCAGTTCTTC
CASSPAGGPYNEQFF
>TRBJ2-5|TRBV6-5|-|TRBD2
TGTGCCAGCAGCCGACTAGCGGGGGTTCAAGAGACCCAGTACTTC
CASSRLAGVQETQYF